Included here is one T cell receptor beta chain sequence, with context. V was trimmed by 5 bases and J by 6 bases, leaving 16 bases between them. The germline V gene encodes CDR1 LGHDT and CDR2 YNNKEL (reference sequence). The CDR3 sequence is 15 residues long. The authors' processing: Scientists estimated how many nucleated cells there were by amplifying reference gene primers. Measured with immunoSEQ multiplex PCR; TCRdb has only the in-frame clones, and not every one. Clonal size and the V and J genes are those of that table, whereas D and trimming came from the DNA. The repertoire holds 200,000 or so clones, with around four fifths as singletons. The Seattle site enrolled patients during active infection and followed them longitudinally. This specimen comes from a study of blood T cell repertoires in COVID-19. Study as a whole: The origin of the acute and convalescent COVID-19 samples was the United States, Italy and Spain. T cells, B-cell-depleted T cells, or PBMCs supplied cDNA or gDNA.

This TCR came from a man in his 60s with COVID-19, enrolled during active disease. The chain links TRBV3-1 (or the pseudogene TRBV3-2) to TRBJ1-4, with D uncertain. Sequencing used peripheral blood. The CDR3 DNA is TGTGCCAGCAGCTCTCGGATCAGGTGGGATGAAAAACTGTTTTTT. Protein product: CASSSRIRWDEKLFF.